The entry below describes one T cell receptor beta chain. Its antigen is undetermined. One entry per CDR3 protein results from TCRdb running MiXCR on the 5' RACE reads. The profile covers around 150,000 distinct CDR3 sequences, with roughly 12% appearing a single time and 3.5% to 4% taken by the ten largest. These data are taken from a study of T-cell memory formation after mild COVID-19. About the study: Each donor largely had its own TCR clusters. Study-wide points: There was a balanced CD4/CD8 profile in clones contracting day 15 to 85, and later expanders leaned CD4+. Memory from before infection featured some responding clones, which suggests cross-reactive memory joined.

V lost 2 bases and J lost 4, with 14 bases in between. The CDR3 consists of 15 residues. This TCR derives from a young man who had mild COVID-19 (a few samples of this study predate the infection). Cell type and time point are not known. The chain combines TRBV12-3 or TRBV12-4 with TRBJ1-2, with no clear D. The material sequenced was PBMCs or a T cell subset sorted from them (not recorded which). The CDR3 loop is CASSLHAFGVYGYTF. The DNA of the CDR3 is TGTGCCAGCAGTTTACATGCTTTCGGCGTCTATGGCTACACCTTC.